This T cell receptor (beta chain) was identified in a study of blood T cell repertoires in COVID-19. Authors' processing steps: By means of reference gene primer amplification, nucleated cell counts were estimated. Repertoires were generated with immunoSEQ multiplex PCR, while TCRdb's copy carries only in-frame clones and drops some. The V and J calls and clone size were taken over from that table, and D and trimming were inferred from the DNA. The sample has under 150,000 clones, 85% seen once. The sequence came from a middle-aged woman with active or convalescent COVID-19. The sample comprised peripheral blood.

CDR3 DNA: TGCGCCAGCTTAGGGAACAACCGACTAGGTAACACCGGGGAGCTGTTTTTT. Protein: CASLGNNRLGNTGELFF. The J gene is TRBJ2-2, the V gene TRBV5-1, with D possibly being TRBD2 (6 bases). The V gene's germline CDR1 is SGHRS and CDR2 YFSETQ. V lost 7 bases to trimming and J lost 2 bases, with 21 bases between them. This CDR3 is built from 17 residues.